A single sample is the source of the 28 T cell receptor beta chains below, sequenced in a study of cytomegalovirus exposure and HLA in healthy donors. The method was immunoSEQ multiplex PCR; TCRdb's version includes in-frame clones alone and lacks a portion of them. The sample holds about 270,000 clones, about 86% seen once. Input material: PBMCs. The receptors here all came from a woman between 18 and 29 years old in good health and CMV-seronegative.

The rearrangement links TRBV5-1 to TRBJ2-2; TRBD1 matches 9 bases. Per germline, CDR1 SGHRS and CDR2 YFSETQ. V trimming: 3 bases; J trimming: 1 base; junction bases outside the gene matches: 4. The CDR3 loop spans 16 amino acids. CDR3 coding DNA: TGCGCCAGCAGCTCACGGACAGGGGTGAACACCGGGGAGCTGTTTTTT. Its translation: CASSSRTGVNTGELFF.

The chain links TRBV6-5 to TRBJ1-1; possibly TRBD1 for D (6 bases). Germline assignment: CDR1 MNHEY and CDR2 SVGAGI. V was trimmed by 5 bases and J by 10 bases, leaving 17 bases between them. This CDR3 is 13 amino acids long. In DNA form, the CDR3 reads TGTGCCAGCAGTCCCGGGGACACAGGTCGAGCTTTCTTT. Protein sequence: CASSPGDTGRAFF.

For the CDR3, the DNA is TGTGCCAGCTCACCAGACTCTCTCCGAACCTCGAAAACTAACTATGGCTACACCTTC. It yields the protein CASSPDSLRTSKTNYGYTF. The rearrangement joins TRBV18 to TRBJ1-2, with D unresolved. The ends were cut back, 2 bases at V and 0 bases at J, with 22 bases in the middle. Germline loops: CDR1 KGHSH, CDR2 LQKENI. The CDR3 spans 19 residues.

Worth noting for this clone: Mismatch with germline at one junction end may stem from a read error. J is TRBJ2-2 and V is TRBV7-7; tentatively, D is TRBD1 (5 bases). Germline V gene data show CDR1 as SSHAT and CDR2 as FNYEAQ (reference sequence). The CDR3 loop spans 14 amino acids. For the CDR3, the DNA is TGTGCTAGCAGCCCGACGCTGGGGCCCGGGGAGCTGTTTTTT. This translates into CASSPTLGPGELFF.

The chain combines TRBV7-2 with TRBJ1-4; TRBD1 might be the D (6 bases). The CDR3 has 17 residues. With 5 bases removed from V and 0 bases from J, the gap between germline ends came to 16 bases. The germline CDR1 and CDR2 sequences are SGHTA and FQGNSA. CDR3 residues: CASSPTDSRPTNEKLFF. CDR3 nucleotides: TGTGCCAGCAGCCCAACGGACAGCCGCCCAACTAATGAAAAACTGTTTTTT.

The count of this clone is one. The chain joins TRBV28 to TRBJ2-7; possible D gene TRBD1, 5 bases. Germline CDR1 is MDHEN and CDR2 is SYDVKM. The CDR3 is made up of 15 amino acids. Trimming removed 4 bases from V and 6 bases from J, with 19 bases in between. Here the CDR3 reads CASSSRLGLRVEQYF. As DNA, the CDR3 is TGTGCCAGCAGTTCCCGACTGGGGCTTCGGGTCGAGCAGTACTTC.

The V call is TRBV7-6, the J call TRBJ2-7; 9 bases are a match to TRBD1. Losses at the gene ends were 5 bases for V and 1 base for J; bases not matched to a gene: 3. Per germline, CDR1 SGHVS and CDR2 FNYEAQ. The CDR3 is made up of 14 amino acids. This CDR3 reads CASSTGQGSYEQYF. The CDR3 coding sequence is TGTGCCAGCAGCACGGGACAGGGATCCTACGAGCAGTACTTC. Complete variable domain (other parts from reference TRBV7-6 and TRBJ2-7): GAGVSQSPRYKVTKRGQDVALRCDPISGHVSLYWYRQALGQGPEFLTYFNYEAQQDKSGLPNDRFSAERPEGSISTLTIQRTEQRDSAMYRCASSTGQGSYEQYFGPGTRLTVT.

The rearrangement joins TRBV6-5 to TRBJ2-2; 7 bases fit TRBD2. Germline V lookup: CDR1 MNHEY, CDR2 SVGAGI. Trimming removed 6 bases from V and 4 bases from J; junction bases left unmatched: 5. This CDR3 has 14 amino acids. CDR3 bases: TGTGCCAGCAGCCCGTCGGGGGGCACCGGGGAGCTGTTTTTT. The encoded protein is CASSPSGGTGELFF.

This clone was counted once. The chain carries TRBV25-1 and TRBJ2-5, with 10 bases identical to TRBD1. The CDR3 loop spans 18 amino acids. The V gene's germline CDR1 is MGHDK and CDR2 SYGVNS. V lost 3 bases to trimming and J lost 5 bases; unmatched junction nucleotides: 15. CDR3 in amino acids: CASSDRGDRGPRRETQYF. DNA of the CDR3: TGTGCCAGCAGTGATAGAGGAGACAGGGGGCCCCGCCGGGAGACCCAGTACTTC.

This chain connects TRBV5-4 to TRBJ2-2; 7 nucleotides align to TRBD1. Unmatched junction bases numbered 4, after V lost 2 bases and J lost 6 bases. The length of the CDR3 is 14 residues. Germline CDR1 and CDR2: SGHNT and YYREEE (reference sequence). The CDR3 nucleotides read TGTGCCAGCAGCTTAAGGGGGCGTGCCGGGGAGCTGTTTTTT. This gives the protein CASSLRGRAGELFF.

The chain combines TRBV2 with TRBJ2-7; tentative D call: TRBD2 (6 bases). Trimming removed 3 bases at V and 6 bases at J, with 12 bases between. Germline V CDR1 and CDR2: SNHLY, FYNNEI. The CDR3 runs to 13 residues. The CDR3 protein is CASSEEGPGEQYF. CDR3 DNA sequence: TGTGCCAGCAGTGAGGAGGGGCCAGGCGAGCAGTACTTC. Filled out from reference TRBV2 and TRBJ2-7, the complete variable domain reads EPEVTQTPSHQVTQMGQEVILRCVPISNHLYFYWYRQILGQKVEFLVSFYNNEISEKSEIFDDQFSVERPDGSNFTLKIRSTKLEDSAMYFCASSEEGPGEQYFGPGTRLTVT.

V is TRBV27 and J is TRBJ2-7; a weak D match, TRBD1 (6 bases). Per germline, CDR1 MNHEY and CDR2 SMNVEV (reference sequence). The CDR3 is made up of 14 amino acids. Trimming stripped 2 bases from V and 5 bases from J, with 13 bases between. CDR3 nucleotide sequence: TGTGCCAGCAGTTTAGCAGGACAGTACCACGAGCAGTACTTC. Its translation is CASSLAGQYHEQYF.

The CDR3 sequence is CASAPGSYGYTF. CDR3 nucleotides: TGTGCCTCTGCGCCGGGTAGCTATGGCTACACCTTC. The chain combines TRBV19 with TRBJ1-2; D ambiguous. V dropped 11 bases and J dropped 4 bases, with 14 bases sitting between them. The CDR3 has 12 residues. Germline CDR1 reads LNHDA; CDR2 reads SQIVND (reference sequence). Full variable domain (remainder filled in from reference TRBV19 and TRBJ1-2): DGGITQSPKYLFRKEGQNVTLSCEQNLNHDAMYWYRQDPGQGLRLIYYSQIVNDFQKGDIAEGYSVSREKKESFPLTVTSAQKNPTAFYLCASAPGSYGYTFGSGTRLTVV.

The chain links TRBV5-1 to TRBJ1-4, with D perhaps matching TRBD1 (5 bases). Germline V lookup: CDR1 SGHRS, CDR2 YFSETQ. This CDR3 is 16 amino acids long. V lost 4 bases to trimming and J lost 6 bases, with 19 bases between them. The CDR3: CASSHEGVSTHEKLFF. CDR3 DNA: TGCGCCAGCAGCCATGAAGGGGTCAGCACGCATGAAAAACTGTTTTTT.

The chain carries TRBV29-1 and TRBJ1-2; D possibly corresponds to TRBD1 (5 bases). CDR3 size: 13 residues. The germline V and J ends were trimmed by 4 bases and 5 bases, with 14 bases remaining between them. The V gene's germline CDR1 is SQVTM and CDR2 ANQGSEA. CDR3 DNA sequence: TGCAGCGTTGGAGGATCGGGGGATTATGGCTACACCTTC. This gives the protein CSVGGSGDYGYTF.

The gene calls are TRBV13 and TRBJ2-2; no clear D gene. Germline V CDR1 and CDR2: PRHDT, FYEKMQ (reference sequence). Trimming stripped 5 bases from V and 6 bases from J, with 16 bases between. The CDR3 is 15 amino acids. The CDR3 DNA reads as TGTGCCAGCAGCCGACGAGCAGACGGGTCCGGGGAGCTGTTTTTT. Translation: CASSRRADGSGELFF.

CDR3 protein: CASSWQGNYGYTF. The DNA for the CDR3 is TGTGCCAGCAGCTGGCAGGGGAACTATGGCTACACCTTC. The chain couples TRBV6-6 to TRBJ1-2; perhaps TRBD1 as D (6 bases). With 6 bases removed from V and 2 bases from J, the gap between germline ends came to 10 bases. The CDR3 length is 13 residues. The germline V gene has CDR1 MNHNY and CDR2 SVGAGI (reference sequence).

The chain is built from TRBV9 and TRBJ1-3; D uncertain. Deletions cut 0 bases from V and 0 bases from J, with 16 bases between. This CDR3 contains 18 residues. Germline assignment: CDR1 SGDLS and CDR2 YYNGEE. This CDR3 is CASSVAGGYLNSGNTIYF. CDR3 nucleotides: TGTGCCAGCAGCGTAGCAGGAGGGTACCTGAACTCTGGAAACACCATATATTTT.

The CDR3: CASSGGTGLGEQFF. DNA for the CDR3: TGTGCCAGCAGCGGCGGGACAGGGTTGGGCGAGCAGTTCTTC. The chain carries TRBV9 and TRBJ2-1, with TRBD1 matching over 9 bases. The J segment lost 10 bases and the V segment lost 3 bases, leaving 8 bases of the junction unmatched. This CDR3 region has 14 residues. Germline CDR1 reads SGDLS; CDR2 reads YYNGEE.

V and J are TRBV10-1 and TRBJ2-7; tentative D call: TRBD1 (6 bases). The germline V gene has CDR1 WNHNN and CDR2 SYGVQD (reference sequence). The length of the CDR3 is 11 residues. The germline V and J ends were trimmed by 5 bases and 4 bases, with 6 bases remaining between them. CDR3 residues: CASSTGYEQYF. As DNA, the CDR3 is TGCGCCAGCAGTACAGGGTACGAGCAGTACTTC.

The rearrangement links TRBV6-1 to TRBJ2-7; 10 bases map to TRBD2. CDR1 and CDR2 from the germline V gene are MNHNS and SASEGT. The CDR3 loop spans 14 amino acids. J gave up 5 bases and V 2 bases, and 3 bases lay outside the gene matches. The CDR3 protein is CASSESGGVNEQYF. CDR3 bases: TGTGCCAGCAGTGAAAGCGGGGGGGTCAACGAGCAGTACTTC.

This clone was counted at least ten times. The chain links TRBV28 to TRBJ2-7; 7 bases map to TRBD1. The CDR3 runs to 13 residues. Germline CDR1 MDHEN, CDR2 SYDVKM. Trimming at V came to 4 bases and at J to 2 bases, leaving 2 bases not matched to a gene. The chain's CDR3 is CASSSDRPYEQYF. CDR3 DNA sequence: TGTGCCAGCAGTTCGGACAGGCCCTACGAGCAGTACTTC.

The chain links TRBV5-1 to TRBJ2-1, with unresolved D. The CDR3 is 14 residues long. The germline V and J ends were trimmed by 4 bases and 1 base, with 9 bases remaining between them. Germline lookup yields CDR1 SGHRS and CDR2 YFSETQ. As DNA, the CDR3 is TGCGCCAGCAGCCCCGACTGGTCCTACAATGAGCAGTTCTTC. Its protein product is CASSPDWSYNEQFF. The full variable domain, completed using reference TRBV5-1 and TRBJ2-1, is KAGVTQTPRYLIKTRGQQVTLSCSPISGHRSVSWYQQTPGQGLQFLFEYFSETQRNKGNFPGRFSGRQFSNSRSEMNVSTLELGDSALYLCASSPDWSYNEQFFGPGTRLTVL.

The DNA for the CDR3 is TGTGCTACCCGGCCTGGGCAGGGGACAACAGATACGCAGTATTTT. Amino acids: CATRPGQGTTDTQYF. The chain uses TRBV6-1 and TRBJ2-3, with D possibly being TRBD1 (6 bases). The CDR3 is 15 amino acids. Germline V gene data show CDR1 as MNHNS and CDR2 as SASEGT.

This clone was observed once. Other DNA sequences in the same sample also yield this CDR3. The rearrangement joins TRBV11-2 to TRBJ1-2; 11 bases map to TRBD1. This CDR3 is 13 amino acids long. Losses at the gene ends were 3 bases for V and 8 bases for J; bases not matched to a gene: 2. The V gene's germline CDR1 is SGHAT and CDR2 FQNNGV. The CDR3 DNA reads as TGTGCCAGCAGCTTGGACAGGGGGCGAGGCTACACCTTC. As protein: CASSLDRGRGYTF.

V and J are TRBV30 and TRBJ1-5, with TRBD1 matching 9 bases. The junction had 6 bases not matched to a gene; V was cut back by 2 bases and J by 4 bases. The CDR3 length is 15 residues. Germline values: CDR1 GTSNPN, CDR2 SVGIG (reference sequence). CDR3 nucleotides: TGTGCCTGGAGTCCCGGGACAGGGATGAATCAGCCCCAGCATTTT. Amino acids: CAWSPGTGMNQPQHF. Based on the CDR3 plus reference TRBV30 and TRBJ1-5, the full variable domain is SQTIHQWPATLVQPVGSPLSLECTVEGTSNPNLYWYRQAAGRGLQLLFYSVGIGQISSEVPQNLSASRPQDRQFILSSKKLLLSDSGFYLCAWSPGTGMNQPQHFGDGTRLSIL.

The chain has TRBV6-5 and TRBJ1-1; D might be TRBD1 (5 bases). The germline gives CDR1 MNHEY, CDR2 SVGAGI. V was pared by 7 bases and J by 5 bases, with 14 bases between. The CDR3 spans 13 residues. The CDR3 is CASTPGLKTEAFF. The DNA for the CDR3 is TGTGCCAGCACCCCAGGGCTCAAGACTGAAGCTTTCTTT.

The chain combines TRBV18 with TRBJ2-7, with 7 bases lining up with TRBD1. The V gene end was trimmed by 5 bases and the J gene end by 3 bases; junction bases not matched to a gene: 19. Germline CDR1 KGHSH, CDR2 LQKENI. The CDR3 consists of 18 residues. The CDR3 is CASSAGTVQFYLYYEQYF. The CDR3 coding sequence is TGTGCCAGCTCAGCCGGGACAGTCCAGTTCTATCTATACTACGAGCAGTACTTC. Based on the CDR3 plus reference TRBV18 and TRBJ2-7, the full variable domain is NAGVMQNPRHLVRRRGQEARLRCSPMKGHSHVYWYRQLPEEGLKFMVYLQKENIIDESGMPKERFSAEFPKEGPSILRIQQVVRGDSAAYFCASSAGTVQFYLYYEQYFGPGTRLTVT.